The clone carrying this T cell receptor beta chain was counted a single time. The record originates from a study of blood T cell repertoires in COVID-19. Study information: Sample material is recorded as cDNA or gDNA derived from T cells, B-cell-depleted T cells, or PBMCs.

Libraries were prepared by immunoSEQ multiplex PCR; TCRdb keeps only in-frame clonotypes and omits some of them. The sample holds around 220,000 clones, approximately 90% seen once. Germline CDR1 is MGHDK and CDR2 is SYGVNS. V trimming: 5 bases; J trimming: 6 bases; junction bases outside the gene matches: 6. The CDR3 extends over 14 amino acids. This TCR was sampled from a man over 45 with acute or convalescent COVID-19. The sample comprised peripheral blood. J is TRBJ1-5 and V is TRBV25-1, with 8 bases aligning to TRBD1. The CDR3 sequence: CASSPTGVAQPQHF. In DNA, the CDR3 is TGTGCCAGCAGTCCGACAGGGGTAGCTCAGCCCCAGCATTTT.